These T cell receptor beta chains were read from a single sample in a study of neurological immune-mediated disorders. TCRdb fed the 5' RACE reads into MiXCR, producing one record per CDR3 protein. This sample has about 59,000 distinct CDR3 sequences, with under 30% found just once. The material sequenced was PBMCs. The origin of the receptors is a man in his sixties with HTLV-1-associated myelopathy (HAM/TSP). CDR3s leave out the opening cysteine and the closing phenylalanine or tryptophan.

V	J	CDR3
TRBV20-1	TRBJ2-6	SASSRDPGANVLT
TRBV30	TRBJ1-1	AWGTVNTEAF
TRBV28	TRBJ2-3	ASTKSPGASTDTQY
TRBV10-2	TRBJ2-5	ASSESVGSNRGETQY
TRBV4-1	TRBJ1-4	ASSQRATTTNEKLF
TRBV5-1	TRBJ2-7	ASSLVAGTSDSYEQY
TRBV9	TRBJ1-3	ASSVDFGTGNTIY
TRBV7-3	TRBJ1-1	ASSPGQVRAPAF
TRBV6-5	TRBJ1-2	ASGEQGGYGYT
TRBV20-1	TRBJ1-2	SARNTIQMHYGYT
TRBV20-1	TRBJ2-3	SARLQGIWDTQY
TRBV29-1	TRBJ1-1	SVEGGIVGGLSTEAF
TRBV12-3/TRBV12-4	TRBJ1-1	ASSQPGQGEATEAF
TRBV28	TRBJ2-7	ASSCAPSGDYSYEQY
TRBV3-1	TRBJ2-5	ASSQRERETQY
TRBV7-2	TRBJ2-7	ASSLEYHYEQY
TRBV5-1	TRBJ2-2	ASTRSGTGANTGELF
TRBV5-6	TRBJ2-7	ASSDGQGANEQY
TRBV5-1	TRBJ2-5	ASSVTSGIQETQY
TRBV7-2	TRBJ1-2	ASSESTGGYGYT
TRBV7-9	TRBJ1-1	ASRSQEGGTEAF
TRBV5-1	TRBJ2-7	ASSLGQGSAYEQY
TRBV4-1	TRBJ1-1	ASSQSASMNTEAF
TRBV5-1	TRBJ2-3	ASESTLGDTQY
TRBV29-1	TRBJ2-1	SVGAGLAGVSYNEQF
TRBV5-6	TRBJ2-3	ASSFRQGVTDTQY
TRBV10-3	TRBJ2-7	AISGGLAGSYEQY
TRBV20-1	TRBJ2-1	SARVSGRANSYNEQF
TRBV6-2/TRBV6-3	TRBJ1-2	ASSLGTAYGYT
TRBV5-1	TRBJ2-7	ASSSGSTGVHEQY
TRBV5-1	TRBJ2-3	ASSPGSTDTQY
TRBV5-1	TRBJ2-5	ASSPGGYQETQY
TRBV29-1	TRBJ1-5	SVGEVNQPQH
TRBV6-6	TRBJ1-1	ASTNQVFLTEAF
TRBV18	TRBJ2-3	ASSRTSGAADTQY
TRBV5-6	TRBJ2-7	ASSLAGSGSSYEQY
TRBV20-1	TRBJ2-3	SARIPGLVTDTQY
TRBV12-3/TRBV12-4	TRBJ2-6	ASSLRSGSGANVLT
TRBV27	TRBJ2-5	ASSWTGVETQY
TRBV12-3/TRBV12-4	TRBJ1-1	ASSLRGRDTEAF
TRBV6-5	TRBJ1-2	ASSSRTANYGYT
TRBV27	TRBJ1-6	ASSPLKANSPLH
TRBV28	TRBJ2-1	ASSPSGQGYNEQF
TRBV2	TRBJ1-4	ASSDTGWSTNEKLF
TRBV9	TRBJ1-2	ASSVGSGSGGYT
TRBV20-1	TRBJ1-2	SALAQGSSGYT
TRBV5-1	TRBJ2-2	ASSFIPSGSSTGELF
TRBV15	TRBJ2-7	ATSRTLTYEQY
TRBV29-1	TRBJ2-1	SVELAGNYNEQF
TRBV27	TRBJ1-6	ASSLGQRGNSPLH
TRBV14	TRBJ2-2	ASSPGPTISPTGELF
TRBV12-3/TRBV12-4	TRBJ1-5	ASSLGGGGNQPQH
TRBV20-1	TRBJ2-1	SATLLDALSDNEQF
TRBV11-2	TRBJ2-7	ASSGTNYEQY
TRBV28	TRBJ2-7	ASSPRTGIGEQY
TRBV10-3	TRBJ1-2	ATKVGQGAEGYT
TRBV15	TRBJ2-3	ATSRDFQKLTDTQY
TRBV5-1	TRBJ2-7	ASSLALAGGPSYEQY
TRBV20-1	TRBJ1-1	SAKGALNTEAF